Sequencing of this TCR beta chain was carried out in a study of vaccination effects on CD4 cells after COVID-19. Across the whole study: ViraFEST expansion of antigen-specific CD4+ T cells with viral peptide pools preceded sequencing. Researchers obtained post-vaccine samples at a median of 72 days past the second dose.

CD4+ T cell isolation took place after about nine days of culture. The person's infection with SARS-CoV-2, confirmed by PCR, took place between March and December 2020. Everyone in the study got two shots of either the BNT162b2 or mRNA-1273 vaccine. Cultures had half their medium replaced with IL-2 medium on days 3 and 7. Produced via immunoSEQ multiplex PCR; TCRdb's table is partial and in-frame only. The table includes 30,000 to 35,000 clones, approximately 72% detected once. Study-level points and caveats: There were few convalescent patients in the study and no early post-infection timepoints.

A word on this clone: As yet, its antigen is unknown.

Germline CDR1 and CDR2: SGHRS and YFSETQ. The ends lost 4 bases at V and 2 bases at J; junction bases unmatched: 6. The CDR3 totals 14 residues. The chain links TRBV5-1 to TRBJ2-7; 7 bases align to TRBD2. The receptor's source is a human donor who had a prior SARS-CoV-2 infection. The starting material was CD4+ T cells from PBMCs cultured without peptide, obtained after COVID-19 vaccination. The CDR3 sequence: CASSPLAGAYEQYF. In nucleotides, the CDR3 is TGCGCCAGCAGCCCCCTGGCGGGGGCCTACGAGCAGTACTTC.